Below, 2 T cell receptor beta chains from the same sample are listed, as sequenced in a study of blood T cells in healthy people across ages. Through a sample-barcoded 5' primer and a J-beta primer mix, a second PCR was run for about 7 to 12 cycles. TCRdb reprocessed the 5' RACE reads via MiXCR and lists one record per CDR3 protein. The table shows about 500,000 distinct CDR3 sequences, with more than 20% occurring only once. These data were also filed under a second study, of T cells of mothers and their children.

Sequenced material: blood. These receptor sequences come from a boy between 5 and 17 years old in good health.

This rearrangement joins TRBV30 to TRBJ1-2, with D hard to call. This CDR3 is 14 amino acids long. The V gene lost 1 base and the J gene lost 4 bases, with 13 bases spanning the gap. Germline CDR1 GTSNPN, CDR2 SVGIG (reference sequence). CDR3 protein: CAWSDLGSSYGYTF. The DNA of the CDR3 is TGTGCCTGGAGTGATCTAGGGTCTAGCTATGGCTACACCTTC.

This clonotype showed up just a few times. Germline is not matched at one junction end, which may reflect a read error. The chain employs TRBV4-2 and TRBJ1-5; perhaps TRBD1 as D (6 bases). This CDR3 contains 16 residues. Germline CDR1 is LGHNA and CDR2 is YNFKEQ. The CDR3 sequence is CASNQEAGARNQPQHF. In DNA form, the CDR3 reads TGTGCCAGCAACCAAGAGGCGGGGGCCCGCAATCAGCCCCAGCATTTT.